The rows below give T cell receptor beta chains drawn from one sample of a study of cytomegalovirus exposure and HLA in healthy donors. The protocol was immunoSEQ multiplex PCR, while the TCRdb copy is restricted to in-frame clones and leaves out a portion. The sample lists 75,000 to 90,000 clones, approximately 75% occurring once. The sample was PBMCs. Every receptor here comes from a man aged 55-75 years in good health and CMV-seronegative. Both conserved end residues are part of each CDR3. A D gene is named only where the DNA matches it firmly. Clone size is not always given. Where it is, it says once, few, many or a class for expanded clones.

clone_size j_call d_call v_call cdr3_nt cdr3_aa
once TRBJ2-3 TRBD2 TRBV18 TGTGCCAGCTCACCCCCCGGACCGGGAGGGGGGCATACGCAGTATTTT CASSPPGPGGGHTQYF
few TRBJ2-7 TRBD2 TRBV7-2 TGTGCCAGCAGCTCTCCTCGACATACTAGCGGAGACGAGCAGTACTTC CASSSPRHTSGDEQYF
NA TRBJ2-1 TRBD2 TRBV7-9 TGTGCCAGCAGCTCGACGGGGGGGCCTAGTGAGCAGTTCTTC CASSSTGGPSEQFF
NA TRBJ1-2 TRBD1 TRBV4-2 TGTGCCAGCAGCCAAGATAGACAGGGGGTTGGCTACACCTTC CASSQDRQGVGYTF
NA TRBJ1-1 NA TRBV9 TGTGCCAGCACAAAACAGGGAGCGGTGAACACTGAAGCTTTCTTT CASTKQGAVNTEAFF
NA TRBJ1-6 TRBD1 TRBV9 TGTGCCAGCAGCACTCGGGACAGGGAGAATTCACCCCTCCACTTT CASSTRDRENSPLHF
NA TRBJ1-5 NA TRBV27 TGTGCCAGCAGTTCCGAAACCGCGCCGGGGAGCCCTTATAGCAATCAGCCCCAGCATTTT CASSSETAPGSPYSNQPQHF
NA TRBJ2-2 NA TRBV18 TGTGCCAGCTCACCCCTAGCGAGAAACACCGGGGAGCTGTTTTTT CASSPLARNTGELFF
NA TRBJ2-3 TRBD2 TRBV2 TGTGCCAGCAGTCTAGCTGACCTAGCGGGGTTAGGCACAGATACGCAGTATTTT CASSLADLAGLGTDTQYF
NA TRBJ2-3 TRBD2 TRBV6-5 TGTGCCAGCGGAATAGCGGGGGGGGTGGGTACGCAGTATTTT CASGIAGGVGTQYF
NA TRBJ2-7 NA TRBV6-5 TGTGCCAGCAGTGAGGGGGTTTCACTAGTGCAGTACTTC CASSEGVSLVQYF
NA TRBJ2-3 TRBD2 TRBV6-1 TGTGCCAGCAGTGATAGCGGGGGGGCAACAGATACGCAGTATTTT CASSDSGGATDTQYF
NA TRBJ2-2 TRBD1 TRBV28 TGTGCCGGTCGCCCAGGGCAGGGGGTCGGGGAGCTGTTTTTT CAGRPGQGVGELFF
NA TRBJ2-5 NA TRBV7-9 TGTTCCAGCAGCCCGAGGGGGGGGTCCCAAGAGACCCAGTACTTC CSSSPRGGSQETQYF
NA TRBJ1-1 NA TRBV5-1 TGCGCCAGCAGCTTCGGGGGAAACACTGAAGCTTTCTTT CASSFGGNTEAFF
NA TRBJ1-4 NA TRBV7-9 TGTTCCAGCAGCTCGGACAGTCCAACTAATGAAAAACTGTTTTTT CSSSSDSPTNEKLFF
few TRBJ1-1 NA TRBV6-4 TGTGCCAGCAGTGTTGGGGCGAACACTGAAGCTTTCTTT CASSVGANTEAFF
NA TRBJ1-3 TRBD1 TRBV6-1 TGTGCCAGCCATGCAGGTCCAGGGGGCAGAAACACCATATATTTT CASHAGPGGRNTIYF
NA TRBJ2-7 NA TRBV15 TGTGCCACCAGCAGAGATCCCGTGACAGTCTACGAGCAGTACTTC CATSRDPVTVYEQYF
NA TRBJ1-2 TRBD1 TRBV2 TGTGCCAGCAGTGAAATAGGACAGGGGGCTGAATATGGCTACACCTTC CASSEIGQGAEYGYTF
NA TRBJ2-1 TRBD2 TRBV5-1 TGCGCCAGCAGCTTGCAACTAGCGGGGGTCACTGGGAATGAGCAGTTCTTC CASSLQLAGVTGNEQFF
NA TRBJ1-1 TRBD1 TRBV7-8 TGTGCCAGCAGCTTAGGGGACAGCGACACTGAAGCTTTCTTT CASSLGDSDTEAFF
NA TRBJ2-5 NA TRBV10-3 TGTGCCATCAGTGCTGGCACCCAAGAGACCCAGTACTTC CAISAGTQETQYF
NA TRBJ2-2 NA TRBV7-8 TGTGCCAGCAGCTTAGCGCCGGACGCGGGAAAAGTCGCCGGGGAGCTGTTTTTT CASSLAPDAGKVAGELFF
NA TRBJ1-3 NA TRBV9 TGTGCCAGCAGCGTAGCTGGGGCATCCGGAAACACCATATATTTT CASSVAGASGNTIYF
NA TRBJ1-6 NA TRBV4-2 TGTGCCAGCAGCCCGAGACAAGTCCCGGGGAATTCACCCCTCCACTTT CASSPRQVPGNSPLHF
NA TRBJ2-7 TRBD1 TRBV11-2 TGTGCCAGCAGATCAACAGGGGACGAGCAGTACTTC CASRSTGDEQYF
NA TRBJ2-1 NA TRBV7-3 TGTGCCAGCAGCTTACAACAGGGTCGACGGCGTGAGCAGTTCTTC CASSLQQGRRREQFF
NA TRBJ1-2 NA TRBV9 TGTGCCAGCAGCGTTCCGGGGGGAGGCTACACCTTC CASSVPGGGYTF
NA TRBJ2-7 NA TRBV5-7 TGTGCCAGCAGCTTTGGGGCAGGGCCAAGCTACGAGCAGTACTTC CASSFGAGPSYEQYF
few TRBJ2-3 NA TRBV2 TGTGCCAGCGGTGGGCAGGGTGGGATTCAAGTAGATACGCAGTATTTT CASGGQGGIQVDTQYF
few TRBJ1-1 NA TRBV6-6 TGTGCCAGCAGTCCCGGGGGGGACCAAGCTTTCTTT CASSPGGDQAFF
NA TRBJ2-7 NA TRBV6-4 TGTGCCAGGGAACTCGACAGCTCCTACGAGCAGTACTTC CARELDSSYEQYF
NA TRBJ2-7 TRBD1 TRBV29-1 TGCAGCGTCGAAAGGACAGGGTTTGGGACCTACGAGCAGTACTTC CSVERTGFGTYEQYF
NA TRBJ1-1 NA TRBV30 TGTGCCTGGAGTGGTGGGGGGACGGACACTGAAGCTTTCTTT CAWSGGGTDTEAFF
once TRBJ2-2 TRBD1 TRBV25-1 TGTGCCAGCAGTGAACCGACAGGGGGGACCACCGGGGAGCTGTTTTTT CASSEPTGGTTGELFF
few TRBJ1-4 TRBD1 TRBV30 TGTGCCTGGAGTTCGACAGGGGGGCCTAATGAAAAACTGTTTTTT CAWSSTGGPNEKLFF
NA TRBJ2-5 TRBD2 TRBV5-8 TGTGCCAGCAGCTGGGGGTATCTAGCGGGGGGGCAAGAGACCCAGTACTTC CASSWGYLAGGQETQYF
NA TRBJ2-5 NA TRBV6-5 TGTGCCAGCAGGCGGGACCTTTCAGAGACCCAGTACTTC CASRRDLSETQYF
NA TRBJ1-5 NA TRBV4-1 TGCGCCAGCAGCCATGAGGGGGGGAATCAGCCCCAGCATTTT CASSHEGGNQPQHF
NA TRBJ2-2 NA TRBV19 TGTGCCAGTAACCCGGTCGGGGCCGGGGAGCTGTTTTTT CASNPVGAGELFF
few TRBJ1-6 NA TRBV7-9 TGTGCCAGCAGCTTACTACAGGATAATTCACCCCTCCACTTT CASSLLQDNSPLHF
NA TRBJ1-2 NA TRBV2 TGTGCCAGCAGTGTACAGGGCTTCGATGGCTACACCTTC CASSVQGFDGYTF
once TRBJ2-3 NA TRBV5-4 TGTGCCAGCAGCCGAGAGGGTACGCAGTATTTT CASSREGTQYF
NA TRBJ2-1 NA TRBV5-6 TGTGCCAGCAGCGCACTGTCCCCTAGCGATTTATTGTCCTACAATGAGCAGTTCTTC CASSALSPSDLLSYNEQFF